Listed below are T cell receptor beta chains from one sample, sequenced in a study of OX40 agonist ivuxolimab in advanced cancers. Repertoires were generated with immunoSEQ multiplex PCR, while TCRdb's copy carries only in-frame clones and drops some. The sample has tens of thousands of clones; about 80% are singletons. The sample here was CD4+ or CD8+ T cells sorted from blood, taken in a trial of the OX40 agonist ivuxolimab. Receptors were obtained from an adult with an advanced solid tumor such as melanoma, head and neck, liver or kidney cancer. The CDR3 runs from the conserved cysteine through the conserved F or W. Each record gives: clone size, V gene, D gene, J gene, CDR3 protein, CDR3 DNA. The D gene is left open where the match is weak. Size tells how often a clone was seen (once, few, many) or the class of an expanded clone, and some rows leave it out.

clone size: -; V gene: TRBV18; D gene: -; J gene: TRBJ1-3; CDR3 protein: CASFRAVGSGNTIYF; CDR3 DNA: TGTGCCAGCTTTCGGGCAGTCGGCTCTGGAAACACCATATATTTT
clone size: -; V gene: TRBV28; D gene: -; J gene: TRBJ2-7; CDR3 protein: CASSLGGSLSYEQYF; CDR3 DNA: TGTGCCAGCAGTTTGGGGGGCAGTCTGTCCTACGAGCAGTACTTC
clone size: once; V gene: TRBV4-1; D gene: TRBD2; J gene: TRBJ2-7; CDR3 protein: CASSIGTSIYEQYF; CDR3 DNA: TGCGCCAGCAGCATAGGGACTAGCATTTACGAGCAGTACTTC
clone size: -; V gene: TRBV15; D gene: TRBD2; J gene: TRBJ2-5; CDR3 protein: CATSVDGRYQETQYF; CDR3 DNA: TGTGCCACCAGCGTCGACGGGAGGTACCAAGAGACCCAGTACTTC
clone size: -; V gene: TRBV2; D gene: -; J gene: TRBJ2-3; CDR3 protein: CASSEVGERQDTQYF; CDR3 DNA: TGTGCCAGCAGTGAAGTGGGGGAACGTCAAGATACGCAGTATTTT
clone size: -; V gene: TRBV6-1; D gene: -; J gene: TRBJ2-1; CDR3 protein: CASSEWDRRGLERHEQFF; CDR3 DNA: TGTGCCAGCAGTGAGTGGGACAGGAGAGGACTAGAGCGACATGAGCAGTTCTTC
clone size: -; V gene: TRBV2; D gene: TRBD1; J gene: TRBJ1-5; CDR3 protein: CASSEWQGANQPQHF; CDR3 DNA: TGTGCCAGCAGTGAATGGCAGGGGGCCAATCAGCCCCAGCATTTT
clone size: -; V gene: TRBV29-1; D gene: -; J gene: TRBJ1-1; CDR3 protein: CSVDGRGWSADTEAFF; CDR3 DNA: TGCAGCGTTGATGGTCGGGGGTGGTCGGCGGACACTGAAGCTTTCTTT
clone size: -; V gene: TRBV10-3; D gene: -; J gene: TRBJ1-1; CDR3 protein: CAISASALDTEAFF; CDR3 DNA: TGTGCCATCAGTGCTTCGGCGTTAGACACTGAAGCTTTCTTT
clone size: -; V gene: TRBV7-2; D gene: TRBD2; J gene: TRBJ2-1; CDR3 protein: CASSLASGRAIDEQFF; CDR3 DNA: TGTGCCAGCAGCTTAGCTAGCGGGAGGGCCATCGATGAGCAGTTCTTC
clone size: -; V gene: TRBV9; D gene: TRBD2; J gene: TRBJ2-3; CDR3 protein: CASSTLAGSTDTQYF; CDR3 DNA: TGTGCCAGCAGCACCCTAGCGGGAAGCACAGATACGCAGTATTTT
clone size: -; V gene: TRBV7-9; D gene: TRBD1; J gene: TRBJ2-5; CDR3 protein: CASSGTGGKETQYF; CDR3 DNA: TGTGCCAGCAGCGGGACAGGGGGAAAAGAGACCCAGTACTTC
clone size: -; V gene: TRBV11-1; D gene: -; J gene: TRBJ2-7; CDR3 protein: CASSLGRSYEQYF; CDR3 DNA: TGTGCCAGCAGCTTAGGTCGCTCCTACGAGCAGTACTTC
clone size: -; V gene: TRBV19; D gene: TRBD1; J gene: TRBJ1-1; CDR3 protein: CASSITRTGPRAFF; CDR3 DNA: TGTGCCAGTAGTATCACCCGGACAGGGCCTAGAGCTTTCTTT
clone size: -; V gene: TRBV27; D gene: -; J gene: TRBJ1-3; CDR3 protein: CASSLNRAFSGNTIYF; CDR3 DNA: TGTGCCAGCAGTTTAAACAGGGCCTTCTCTGGAAACACCATATATTTT
clone size: -; V gene: TRBV7-3; D gene: -; J gene: TRBJ1-2; CDR3 protein: CASSLALGQGARGYTF; CDR3 DNA: TGTGCCAGCAGCTTAGCGCTTGGGCAGGGCGCGAGGGGCTACACCTTC
clone size: -; V gene: TRBV11-2; D gene: -; J gene: TRBJ1-2; CDR3 protein: CASSFRQGDYGYTF; CDR3 DNA: TGTGCCAGCAGCTTCCGGCAGGGCGACTATGGCTACACCTTC
clone size: -; V gene: TRBV13; D gene: -; J gene: TRBJ2-1; CDR3 protein: CASSEAVSRRGEQFF; CDR3 DNA: TGTGCCAGCAGTGAAGCGGTTAGCAGGAGAGGGGAGCAGTTCTTC
clone size: -; V gene: TRBV7-3; D gene: -; J gene: TRBJ2-3; CDR3 protein: CASSLGGTTDTQYF; CDR3 DNA: TGTGCCAGCAGCCTGGGCGGGACGACAGATACGCAGTATTTT
clone size: few; V gene: TRBV10-3; D gene: -; J gene: TRBJ1-5; CDR3 protein: CAIWGGANNQPQHF; CDR3 DNA: TGTGCCATCTGGGGAGGGGCCAACAATCAGCCCCAGCATTTT
clone size: -; V gene: TRBV30; D gene: TRBD1; J gene: TRBJ1-2; CDR3 protein: CAWSFRGSDGYTF; CDR3 DNA: TGTGCCTGGAGTTTCAGGGGGTCCGATGGCTACACCTTC
clone size: -; V gene: TRBV30; D gene: -; J gene: TRBJ1-3; CDR3 protein: CAWRRLTSSGNTIYF; CDR3 DNA: TGTGCCTGGAGGCGGCTGACCAGCTCTGGAAACACCATATATTTT
clone size: -; V gene: TRBV11-1; D gene: TRBD1; J gene: TRBJ2-7; CDR3 protein: CASSLAGTGAYEQYF; CDR3 DNA: TGTGCCAGCAGCTTAGCTGGGACAGGGGCCTACGAGCAGTACTTC
clone size: -; V gene: TRBV10-3; D gene: -; J gene: TRBJ1-1; CDR3 protein: CAISLPGKGYTEAFF; CDR3 DNA: TGTGCCATCAGCCTACCTGGAAAGGGGTACACTGAAGCTTTCTTT
clone size: -; V gene: TRBV7-2; D gene: TRBD1; J gene: TRBJ1-2; CDR3 protein: CASRTTGGVEYGYTF; CDR3 DNA: TGTGCCAGCAGAACTACAGGGGGTGTAGAGTATGGCTACACCTTC
clone size: -; V gene: TRBV7-2; D gene: TRBD1; J gene: TRBJ1-4; CDR3 protein: CASSLAGPGGRNEKLFF; CDR3 DNA: TGTGCCAGCAGCTTAGCCGGACCAGGGGGGAGAAATGAAAAACTGTTTTTT
clone size: -; V gene: TRBV6-6; D gene: -; J gene: TRBJ1-2; CDR3 protein: CASSYSKVGTYGYTF; CDR3 DNA: TGTGCCAGCAGTTACTCGAAGGTCGGGACCTATGGCTACACCTTC
clone size: -; V gene: TRBV27; D gene: TRBD2; J gene: TRBJ2-6; CDR3 protein: CASTGLAGFTVSGANVLTF; CDR3 DNA: TGTGCCAGCACGGGACTAGCGGGATTCACTGTCTCTGGGGCCAACGTCCTGACTTTC
clone size: -; V gene: TRBV7-9; D gene: -; J gene: TRBJ2-5; CDR3 protein: CASSLLMAGNKETQYF; CDR3 DNA: TGTGCCAGCAGCTTACTAATGGCAGGGAATAAGGAGACCCAGTACTTC
clone size: -; V gene: TRBV11-3; D gene: -; J gene: TRBJ2-5; CDR3 protein: CASSYGGPGETQYF; CDR3 DNA: TGTGCCAGCTCCTACGGGGGGCCGGGGGAGACCCAGTACTTC
clone size: -; V gene: TRBV2; D gene: TRBD1; J gene: TRBJ2-7; CDR3 protein: CASSVDRDAYEQYF; CDR3 DNA: TGTGCCAGCAGTGTTGACAGGGACGCCTACGAGCAGTACTTC
clone size: -; V gene: TRBV9; D gene: -; J gene: TRBJ2-2; CDR3 protein: CASSPLGSSNTGELFF; CDR3 DNA: TGTGCCAGCAGCCCACTGGGGAGCTCGAACACCGGGGAGCTGTTTTTT
clone size: -; V gene: TRBV19; D gene: -; J gene: TRBJ1-1; CDR3 protein: CASSTLFDRNTEAFF; CDR3 DNA: TGTGCCAGTAGTACCCTATTTGACAGGAACACTGAAGCTTTCTTT
clone size: -; V gene: TRBV28; D gene: TRBD1; J gene: TRBJ1-2; CDR3 protein: CATWGQGPQYGYTF; CDR3 DNA: TGTGCCACCTGGGGACAGGGCCCACAATATGGCTACACCTTC
clone size: -; V gene: TRBV13; D gene: -; J gene: TRBJ2-1; CDR3 protein: CASSLDDAYNEQFF; CDR3 DNA: TGTGCCAGCAGCTTAGATGATGCTTACAATGAGCAGTTCTTC
clone size: -; V gene: TRBV11-2; D gene: TRBD1; J gene: TRBJ2-1; CDR3 protein: CASRRTGEYNEQFF; CDR3 DNA: TGTGCCAGCAGACGGACAGGGGAATACAATGAGCAGTTCTTC
clone size: -; V gene: TRBV9; D gene: -; J gene: TRBJ2-3; CDR3 protein: CASSVGGRNTDTQYF; CDR3 DNA: TGTGCCAGCAGCGTAGGTGGGAGGAACACAGATACGCAGTATTTT
clone size: -; V gene: TRBV2; D gene: TRBD1; J gene: TRBJ1-5; CDR3 protein: CASSLQGEGQPQHF; CDR3 DNA: TGTGCCAGCAGTCTTCAGGGGGAGGGTCAGCCCCAGCATTTT